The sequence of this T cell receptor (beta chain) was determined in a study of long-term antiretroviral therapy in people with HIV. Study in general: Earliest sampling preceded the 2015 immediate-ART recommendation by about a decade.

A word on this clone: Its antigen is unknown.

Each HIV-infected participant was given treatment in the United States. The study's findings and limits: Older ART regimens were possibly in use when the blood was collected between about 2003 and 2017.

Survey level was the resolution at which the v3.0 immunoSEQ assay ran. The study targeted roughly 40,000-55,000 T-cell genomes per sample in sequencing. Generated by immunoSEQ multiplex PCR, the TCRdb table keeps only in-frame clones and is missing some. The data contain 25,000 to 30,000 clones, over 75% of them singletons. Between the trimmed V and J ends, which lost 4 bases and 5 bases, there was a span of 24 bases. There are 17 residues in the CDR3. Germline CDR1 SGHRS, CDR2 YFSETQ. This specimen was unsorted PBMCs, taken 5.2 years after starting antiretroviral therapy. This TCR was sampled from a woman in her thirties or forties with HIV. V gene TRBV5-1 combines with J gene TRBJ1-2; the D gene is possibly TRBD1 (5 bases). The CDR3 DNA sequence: TGCGCCAGCAGCGATGAAGGAGGGGCCGCTTGGGAGTATGGCTACACCTTC. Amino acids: CASSDEGGAAWEYGYTF.